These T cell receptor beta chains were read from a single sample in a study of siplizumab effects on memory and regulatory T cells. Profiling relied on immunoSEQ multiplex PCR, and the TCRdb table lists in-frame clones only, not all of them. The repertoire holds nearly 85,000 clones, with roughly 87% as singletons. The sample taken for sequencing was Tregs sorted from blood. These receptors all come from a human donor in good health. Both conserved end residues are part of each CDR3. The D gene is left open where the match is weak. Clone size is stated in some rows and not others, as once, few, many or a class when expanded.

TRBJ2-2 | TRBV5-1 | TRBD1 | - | CASSPGTVNTGELFF | TGCGCCAGCAGCCCCGGGACAGTGAACACCGGGGAGCTGTTTTTT
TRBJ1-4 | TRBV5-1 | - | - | CASSSEGFGKLFF | TGCGCCAGCAGCTCAGAAGGGTTCGGGAAACTGTTTTTT
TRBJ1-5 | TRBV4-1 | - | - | CASSQEFSSGEWHQPQHF | TGCGCCAGCAGCCAAGAATTCTCTTCGGGGGAATGGCATCAGCCCCAGCATTTT
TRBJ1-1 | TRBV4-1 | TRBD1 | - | CASSHADRGSTEAFF | TGCGCCAGCAGCCACGCGGACAGGGGGTCAACTGAAGCTTTCTTT
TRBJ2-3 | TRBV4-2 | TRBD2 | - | CASSQNTAKGLARTDTQYF | TGTGCCAGCAGCCAAAATACCGCTAAGGGACTAGCGAGAACAGATACGCAGTATTTT
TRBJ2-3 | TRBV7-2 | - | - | CASIRDVWEDTQYF | TGTGCCAGCATAAGGGACGTTTGGGAAGATACGCAGTATTTT
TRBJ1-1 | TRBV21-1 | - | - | CASSNVGTVRNTEAFF | TGTGCCAGCAGCAATGTAGGGACAGTTAGAAACACTGAAGCTTTCTTT
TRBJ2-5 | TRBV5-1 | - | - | CASAGRGGETQYF | TGCGCCAGCGCAGGCCGGGGAGGAGAGACCCAGTACTTC
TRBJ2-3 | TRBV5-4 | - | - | CASSLAPRAVDTQYF | TGTGCCAGCAGCTTGGCACCGCGAGCAGTAGATACGCAGTATTTT
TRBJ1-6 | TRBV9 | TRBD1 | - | CASSVGGTANNSPLHF | TGTGCCAGCAGCGTAGGAGGGACAGCCAATAATTCACCCCTCCACTTT
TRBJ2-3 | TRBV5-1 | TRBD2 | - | CASSSGPLAGGMDTQYF | TGCGCCAGCAGCTCGGGCCCCCTAGCGGGGGGGATGGATACGCAGTATTTT
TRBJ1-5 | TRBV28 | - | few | CASTGTAKPQHF | TGTGCCAGCACGGGGACGGCTAAGCCCCAGCATTTT
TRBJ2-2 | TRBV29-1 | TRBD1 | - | CSVKGQGHGELFF | TGCAGCGTCAAGGGACAGGGTCACGGGGAGCTGTTTTTT
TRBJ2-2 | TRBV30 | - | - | CARREVKGAGSNTGELFF | TGTGCCCGGAGGGAAGTAAAGGGCGCCGGATCGAACACCGGGGAGCTGTTTTTT
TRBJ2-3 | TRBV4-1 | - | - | CASSQDRGASTDTQYF | TGCGCCAGCAGCCAAGATCGGGGAGCTAGCACAGATACGCAGTATTTT
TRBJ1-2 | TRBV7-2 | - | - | CASSPTGSEGYTF | TGTGCCAGCAGCCCAACAGGGTCTGAAGGCTACACCTTC
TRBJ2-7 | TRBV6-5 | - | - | CASSYGGHEQYF | TGTGCCAGCAGTTACGGGGGCCACGAGCAGTACTTC
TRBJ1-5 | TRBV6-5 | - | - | CASSLKRLGPQHF | TGTGCCAGCAGTTTAAAAAGACTGGGGCCCCAGCATTTT
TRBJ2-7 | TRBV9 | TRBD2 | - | CASSIGLADLYEQYF | TGTGCCAGCAGCATCGGACTAGCGGATCTCTACGAGCAGTACTTC
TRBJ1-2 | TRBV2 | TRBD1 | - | CASRSPGQGASTNYGYTF | TGTGCCAGCAGGTCCCCCGGACAGGGGGCTTCTACTAACTATGGCTACACCTTC
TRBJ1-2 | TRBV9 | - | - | CASSVVSRGYTF | TGTGCCAGCAGCGTAGTTTCGCGCGGCTACACCTTC
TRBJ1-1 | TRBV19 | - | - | CASSIKAPRLNTEAFF | TGTGCCAGTAGTATTAAGGCGCCCCGCCTTAACACTGAAGCTTTCTTT
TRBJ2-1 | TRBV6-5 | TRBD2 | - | CATTEMGGYNEQFF | TGTGCCACTACTGAGATGGGGGGGTACAATGAGCAGTTCTTC
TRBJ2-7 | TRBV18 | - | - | CASSPPGDYEQYF | TGTGCCAGCTCACCCCCGGGGGACTACGAGCAGTACTTC
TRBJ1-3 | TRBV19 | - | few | CASSRGSILSGNTIYF | TGTGCCAGTAGCAGGGGATCGATTCTTTCCGGAAACACCATATATTTT
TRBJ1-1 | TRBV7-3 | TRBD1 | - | CASSLQGATEAFF | TGTGCCAGCAGCTTACAGGGGGCCACTGAAGCTTTCTTT
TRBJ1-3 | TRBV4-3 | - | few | CASSQGTGNTIYF | TGCGCCAGCAGCCAAGGGACAGGAAACACCATATATTTT
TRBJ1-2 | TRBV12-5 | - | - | CASGLPQGVSYTF | TGTGCTAGTGGTTTGCCCCAAGGGGTGAGCTACACCTTC
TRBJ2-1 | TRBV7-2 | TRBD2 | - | CASSKTSGGPNNEQFF | TGTGCCAGCAGCAAGACTAGCGGGGGGCCTAACAATGAGCAGTTCTTC
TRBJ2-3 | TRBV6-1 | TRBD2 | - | CASSVITSGGAEDTQYF | TGTGCCAGCAGTGTAATCACTAGCGGGGGGGCGGAAGATACGCAGTATTTT
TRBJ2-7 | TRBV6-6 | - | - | CASINRLSYEQYF | TGTGCCAGCATCAACAGGCTGTCCTACGAGCAGTACTTC
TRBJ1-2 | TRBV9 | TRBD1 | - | CASSAGTEDGYTF | TGTGCCAGCAGCGCCGGGACAGAGGATGGCTACACCTTC
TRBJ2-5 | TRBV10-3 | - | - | CAISESKGRETQYF | TGTGCCATCAGTGAGTCAAAGGGGCGAGAGACCCAGTACTTC
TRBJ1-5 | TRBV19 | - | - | CASSIRGKEGQPQHF | TGTGCCAGTAGTATTAGGGGGAAGGAGGGTCAGCCCCAGCATTTT
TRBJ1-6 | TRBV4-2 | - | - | CASSQDPGNSPLHF | TGTGCCAGCAGCCAAGATCCAGGGAACTCACCCCTCCACTTT
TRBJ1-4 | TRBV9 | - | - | CASSPEGVPNEKLFF | TGTGCCAGCAGCCCCGAAGGGGTACCTAATGAAAAACTGTTTTTT
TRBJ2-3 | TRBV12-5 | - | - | CASGLISTDTQYF | TGTGCTAGTGGTTTGATAAGCACAGATACGCAGTATTTT
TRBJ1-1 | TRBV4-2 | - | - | CASSQDFIVNTEAFF | TGTGCCAGCAGCCAAGATTTCATCGTGAACACTGAAGCTTTCTTT
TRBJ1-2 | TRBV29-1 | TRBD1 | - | CSVTTGGELYGYTF | TGCAGCGTTACCACAGGGGGAGAGCTATATGGCTACACCTTC
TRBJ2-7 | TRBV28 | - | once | CASQQGYEQYF | TGTGCCAGCCAGCAGGGTTACGAGCAGTACTTC
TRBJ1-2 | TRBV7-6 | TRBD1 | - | CASSQQGAYGYTF | TGTGCCAGCAGCCAACAGGGGGCGTATGGCTACACCTTC
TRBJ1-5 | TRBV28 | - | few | CASSWALSPQHF | TGTGCCAGCAGTTGGGCGTTATCGCCCCAGCATTTT
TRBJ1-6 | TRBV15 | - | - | CATSRVFPQVSRNSPLHF | TGTGCCACCAGCAGAGTCTTTCCACAGGTTTCCCGTAATTCACCCCTCCACTTT
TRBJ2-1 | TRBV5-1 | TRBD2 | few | CATMTGLAGGINNEQFF | TGCGCCACCATGACCGGACTAGCGGGGGGCATAAACAATGAGCAGTTCTTC
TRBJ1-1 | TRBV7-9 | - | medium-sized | CASSLDPSGQGAEAFF | TGTGCCAGCAGCTTAGATCCCTCCGGTCAAGGCGCTGAAGCTTTCTTT
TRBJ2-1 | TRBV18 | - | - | CASSLRTGNEQFF | TGTGCCAGCTCCTTAAGGACCGGGAATGAGCAGTTCTTC
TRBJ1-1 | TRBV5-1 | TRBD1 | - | CASSFLTGGNTEAFF | TGCGCCAGCAGCTTCCTGACAGGGGGGAACACTGAAGCTTTCTTT
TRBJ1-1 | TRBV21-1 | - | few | CASSGTRGTGQWVNTEAFF | TGTGCCAGCAGCGGCACCCGAGGGACAGGGCAATGGGTGAACACTGAAGCTTTCTTT
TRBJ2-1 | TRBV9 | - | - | CASSVQGLNEQFF | TGTGCCAGCAGCGTGCAGGGGCTGAATGAGCAGTTCTTC
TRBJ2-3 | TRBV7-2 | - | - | CASSLTSSTDTQYF | TGTGCCAGCAGCTTAACATCGAGCACAGATACGCAGTATTTT
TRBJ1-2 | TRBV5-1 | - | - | CASSSSDMSYGYTF | TGCGCCAGCAGCTCCTCTGACATGTCCTATGGCTACACCTTC
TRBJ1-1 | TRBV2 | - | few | CASRTRQIGTEAFF | TGTGCCAGCAGAACTCGACAGATCGGCACTGAAGCTTTCTTT
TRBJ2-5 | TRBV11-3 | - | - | CASSPGRNQETQYF | TGTGCCAGCAGCCCGGGGCGGAACCAAGAGACCCAGTACTTC
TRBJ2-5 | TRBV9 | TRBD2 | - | CASSANPPGLAGAGETQYF | TGTGCCAGCAGCGCGAACCCACCGGGACTAGCGGGGGCTGGGGAGACCCAGTACTTC
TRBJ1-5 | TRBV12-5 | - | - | CASGGDGSNQPQHF | TGTGCTAGTGGGGGGGACGGTAGCAATCAGCCCCAGCATTTT
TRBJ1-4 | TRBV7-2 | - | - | CASSLVGGPTAVVFF | TGTGCCAGCAGCTTAGTTGGGGGCCCAACCGCCGTTGTGTTTTTT
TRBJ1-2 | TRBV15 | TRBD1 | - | CATSRPDRDNYGYTF | TGTGCCACCAGCCGCCCGGACAGGGATAACTATGGCTACACCTTC